The source of this TCR beta chain is a study of shared clonotypes between healthy human individuals. The wider study: Samples came from a couple of female and a few male donors aged 18 to 49. Findings and limits, study-wide: Larger richness was generally estimated for naive than memory subsets.

CD4+ cells yielded CD45RA+ naive and CD45RA-negative memory subsets. CDR3 length: 17 residues. The germline gives CDR1 SNHLY, CDR2 FYNNEI. Germline trimming cut 1 base from V and 0 bases from J; bases unmatched to any gene: 6. Genomic DNA belonging to each subset was distributed in equal measure over several immunoSEQ plates. The data were produced by immunoSEQ multiplex PCR, yet TCRdb's version contains in-frame clones alone and is incomplete. The data show over a million clones, around three quarters seen once. Comment on this clone: Its antigen is unknown.

The specimen was memory CD4+ T cells from PBMCs. Subset here: CD45RA-negative fraction. The chain carries TRBV2 and TRBJ2-3; 8 positions match TRBD2. The clonotype comes from a man aged 18 to 30 in good health. Some clones in this sample may be carry-over from other donors' samples. The CDR3: CASSEELAGLSTDTQYF. As DNA, the CDR3 is TGTGCCAGCAGTGAAGAGTTAGCGGGGCTAAGCACAGATACGCAGTATTTT.